The rows below give T cell receptor beta chains drawn from one sample of a study of identical twins. Via MiXCR, TCRdb re-called the 5' RACE reads, giving one row per CDR3 protein. The profile covers roughly 720,000 distinct CDR3 sequences, with roughly 18% appearing a single time and approximately 14% taken by the ten largest. This sample was shared with a second study, whose subject was T cells expressing NK-cell markers.

The specimen was PBMCs. The receptors derive from a woman aged 18 to 35 in good health. Each CDR3 is given with its conserved first and last residue. Each record gives: V gene, D gene, J gene, CDR3 length, clone size, CDR3 protein, CDR3 DNA. A D gene is named only where the DNA matches it firmly. For some rows the clone size is stated as once, few or many, or as a class when expanded; others skip it.

V: TRBV12-3/TRBV12-4; D: TRBD1; J: TRBJ2-4; length: 15; size: few; CDR3: CASSGTGGAGDIQYF; DNA: TGTGCCAGCAGTGGGACAGGGGGCGCTGGGGACATTCAGTACTTC
V: TRBV6-1; D: -; J: TRBJ2-3; length: 14; size: -; CDR3: CASSPQGRPDTQYF; DNA: TGTGCCAGCAGCCCACAGGGTAGGCCAGATACGCAGTATTTT
V: TRBV5-1; D: TRBD2; J: TRBJ2-3; length: 16; size: -; CDR3: CASSPPTLAGEDTQYF; DNA: TGCGCCAGCAGCCCGCCAACCCTAGCGGGAGAGGATACGCAGTATTTT
V: TRBV12-3/TRBV12-4; D: TRBD1; J: TRBJ2-1; length: 13; size: -; CDR3: CASSDRASNEQFF; DNA: TGTGCCAGCAGTGACAGGGCTAGTAATGAGCAGTTCTTC
V: TRBV20-1; D: -; J: TRBJ2-3; length: 11; size: -; CDR3: CSGPLGDTQYF; DNA: TGCAGTGGCCCACTGGGAGATACGCAGTATTTT
V: TRBV4-1; D: -; J: TRBJ2-1; length: 15; size: -; CDR3: CASSQVVRKYNEQFF; DNA: TGCGCCAGCAGCCAAGTCGTCAGAAAATACAATGAGCAGTTCTTC
V: TRBV7-9; D: -; J: TRBJ2-5; length: 16; size: -; CDR3: CASSLALGTFQETQYF; DNA: TGTGCCAGCAGCTTAGCGCTTGGGACTTTTCAAGAGACCCAGTACTTC
V: TRBV12-3/TRBV12-4; D: -; J: TRBJ1-1; length: 14; size: many; CDR3: CASSFVGRDTEAFF; DNA: TGTGCCAGCAGTTTTGTGGGGAGGGACACTGAAGCTTTCTTT
V: TRBV29-1; D: TRBD2; J: TRBJ2-1; length: 15; size: -; CDR3: CSVWSASGRSNEQFF; DNA: TGCAGCGTTTGGTCGGCTAGCGGGAGATCAAATGAGCAGTTCTTC
V: TRBV6-1; D: -; J: TRBJ1-6; length: 15; size: few; CDR3: CASSARGRLDSPLHF; DNA: TGTGCCAGCAGTGCTCGGGGACGATTGGATTCACCCCTCCACTTT
V: TRBV12-3/TRBV12-4; D: TRBD2; J: TRBJ2-3; length: 15; size: -; CDR3: CASSQTSGGTDMQYF; DNA: TGTGCCAGCAGTCAGACTAGCGGGGGCACAGATATGCAGTATTTT
V: TRBV12-3/TRBV12-4; D: -; J: TRBJ1-1; length: 14; size: few; CDR3: CASSPGGHSTEAFF; DNA: TGTGCCAGCAGCCCTGGGGGACACTCTACAGAAGCTTTCTTT
V: TRBV10-3; D: TRBD2; J: TRBJ2-1; length: 15; size: -; CDR3: CAISDARGADNEQFF; DNA: TGTGCCATCAGTGATGCGCGGGGGGCTGACAATGAGCAGTTCTTC
V: TRBV20-1; D: TRBD2; J: TRBJ2-1; length: 14; size: few; CDR3: CSARPGLAFNEQFF; DNA: TGCAGTGCTAGACCGGGACTAGCTTTCAATGAGCAGTTCTTC
V: TRBV20-1; D: TRBD2; J: TRBJ2-5; length: 15; size: few; CDR3: CSASMGGDYQETQYF; DNA: TGCAGTGCCTCAATGGGGGGGGACTACCAAGAGACCCAGTACTTC
V: TRBV12-3/TRBV12-4; D: -; J: TRBJ2-5; length: 12; size: many; CDR3: CASSFLGETQYF; DNA: TGTGCCAGCAGTTTTCTAGGGGAGACCCAGTACTTC
V: TRBV19; D: -; J: TRBJ2-7; length: 13; size: once; CDR3: CASSIRDRYEQYF; DNA: TGTGCCAGTAGTATACGGGACCGCTACGAGCAGTACTTC
V: TRBV5-4; D: -; J: TRBJ2-2; length: 14; size: few; CDR3: CASSLDMKGGELFF; DNA: TGTGCCAGCAGCTTGGACATGAAGGGAGGGGAGCTGTTTTTT
V: TRBV5-1; D: TRBD2; J: TRBJ2-1; length: 15; size: -; CDR3: CASSLNSGSYNEQFF; DNA: TGCGCCAGCAGCTTAAATAGCGGGAGTTACAATGAGCAGTTCTTC
V: TRBV27; D: TRBD1; J: TRBJ1-5; length: 15; size: -; CDR3: CASSSGQPYNQPQHF; DNA: TGTGCCAGCAGCTCGGGACAGCCTTACAATCAGCCCCAGCATTTT
V: TRBV29-1; D: -; J: TRBJ2-1; length: 13; size: few; CDR3: CSVKLPEHNEQFF; DNA: TGCAGCGTGAAGTTACCCGAGCACAATGAGCAGTTCTTC
V: TRBV20-1; D: -; J: TRBJ2-5; length: 16; size: -; CDR3: CSARDRQTRGLETQYF; DNA: TGCAGTGCTAGAGACCGCCAAACCAGGGGACTGGAGACCCAGTACTTC
V: TRBV25-1; D: -; J: TRBJ2-1; length: 13; size: few; CDR3: CASSENLANEQFF; DNA: TGTGCCAGCAGTGAAAACCTAGCCAATGAGCAGTTCTTC
V: TRBV9; D: -; J: TRBJ2-7; length: 15; size: few; CDR3: CASSVGGGATYEQYF; DNA: TGTGCCAGCAGCGTAGGCGGGGGCGCTACCTACGAGCAGTACTTC
V: TRBV14; D: TRBD1; J: TRBJ1-1; length: 16; size: -; CDR3: CASSQDPGQVWTEAFF; DNA: TGTGCCAGCAGCCAAGATCCGGGACAGGTGTGGACTGAAGCTTTCTTT
V: TRBV27; D: TRBD1; J: TRBJ2-3; length: 11; size: few; CDR3: CASRQGNTQYF; DNA: TGTGCCAGCCGACAGGGAAATACGCAGTATTTT
V: TRBV6-2/TRBV6-3; D: -; J: TRBJ2-7; length: 12; size: few; CDR3: CASSYADYEQYF; DNA: TGTGCCAGCAGTTACGCTGACTACGAGCAGTACTTC
V: TRBV15; D: TRBD2; J: TRBJ2-7; length: 15; size: few; CDR3: CATSRDRLAGREQYF; DNA: TGTGCCACCAGCAGAGATAGACTAGCGGGACGGGAGCAGTACTTC
V: TRBV12-3/TRBV12-4; D: -; J: TRBJ2-1; length: 12; size: -; CDR3: CASSLIGSGQFF; DNA: TGTGCCAGCAGTTTGATCGGGTCGGGGCAGTTCTTC
V: TRBV3-1; D: TRBD1; J: TRBJ1-1; length: 16; size: -; CDR3: CASSQESDREDTEAFF; DNA: TGTGCCAGCAGCCAAGAGAGTGACAGGGAGGACACTGAAGCTTTCTTT
V: TRBV7-9; D: TRBD1; J: TRBJ2-1; length: 13; size: few; CDR3: CASSGGQSDEQFF; DNA: TGTGCCAGCAGCGGGGGACAGAGCGATGAGCAGTTCTTC
V: TRBV12-3/TRBV12-4; D: -; J: TRBJ2-3; length: 14; size: -; CDR3: CASSPRLTRDTQYF; DNA: TGTGCCAGTTCCCCCCGTCTAACGAGGGATACGCAGTATTTT
V: TRBV7-9; D: TRBD2; J: TRBJ2-7; length: 13; size: -; CDR3: CATTRGERDEQYF; DNA: TGTGCCACTACCCGGGGGGAGAGGGACGAGCAGTACTTC
V: TRBV9; D: -; J: TRBJ2-1; length: 15; size: -; CDR3: CASSVYDTTPNEQFF; DNA: TGTGCCAGCAGCGTATACGATACCACCCCCAATGAGCAGTTCTTC
V: TRBV6-1; D: -; J: TRBJ1-5; length: 13; size: few; CDR3: CASSPPVGQPQHF; DNA: TGTGCCAGCAGTCCGCCTGTTGGTCAGCCCCAGCATTTT
V: TRBV12-3/TRBV12-4; D: -; J: TRBJ1-6; length: 13; size: many; CDR3: CASSPTWGSPLHF; DNA: TGTGCCAGCAGCCCTACGTGGGGCTCACCCCTCCACTTT
V: TRBV3-1; D: -; J: TRBJ1-5; length: 12; size: -; CDR3: CASSQADGPQHF; DNA: TGTGCCAGCAGCCAAGCTGACGGGCCCCAGCATTTT
V: TRBV9; D: TRBD1; J: TRBJ2-3; length: 16; size: few; CDR3: CASSVGEQGVTDTQYF; DNA: TGTGCCAGCAGCGTAGGGGAACAGGGGGTCACAGATACGCAGTATTTT
V: TRBV20-1; D: TRBD2; J: TRBJ2-2; length: 16; size: -; CDR3: CSARPWTSGNTGELFF; DNA: TGCAGTGCTAGACCTTGGACTAGCGGGAACACCGGGGAGCTGTTTTTT
V: TRBV5-1; D: TRBD2; J: TRBJ2-5; length: 14; size: few; CDR3: CASSSGGIEETQYF; DNA: TGCGCCAGCAGCAGCGGGGGGATTGAAGAGACCCAGTACTTC